The present entry profiles one T cell receptor (beta chain) with its context. Its matching antigen is unknown. This sample is part of a study of immune evolution from preneoplasia to lung adenocarcinoma. The ends were cut back, 4 bases at V and 6 bases at J, with 11 bases in the middle. Germline loops: CDR1 WSHSY, CDR2 SAAADI. The CDR3 is 13 residues long. Points from the study as a whole: Top clone share appeared to fall from AAH through AIS, MIA, adenocarcinoma. Normal lung had highest clonality; later lesions appeared denser, more diverse.

TCRdb's table, derived via immunoSEQ multiplex PCR, lists solely in-frame clones and lacks some. The sample lists some 8,200 clones, about four fifths occurring once. This sequence joins TRBV10-2 and TRBJ2-3; weak D call: TRBD2 (6 bases). Sequences were obtained from FFPE minimally invasive lung adenocarcinoma tissue. The TCR comes from a person aged 65 to 85 with lung adenocarcinoma. The CDR3 DNA is TGCGCCAGCAGTGTACTAGCATGGGATACGCAGTATTTT. Its translation: CASSVLAWDTQYF.